The clone carrying this TCR beta chain was seen more than once but under ten times. Antigen: not known. These data originate in a study of T-cell memory formation after mild COVID-19. As for the study in general: TCR clusters largely stayed donor specific. Study-wide findings and caveats: Detection of some responders pre-infection suggested pre-existing cross-reactive memory T cells participated.

CDR1 MNHNS and CDR2 SASEGT come from the germline V gene. The CDR3 extends over 14 amino acids. The V end was cut by 2 bases, the J end by 2 bases, with 9 bases between. Sample barcodes and UMIs were carried by the TCR alpha and TCR beta cDNA libraries that 5'RACE generated with constant-segment primers. TCRdb ran MiXCR on the 5' RACE reads and lists one entry per CDR3 protein. The sample has about 340,000 distinct CDR3 sequences, around an eighth seen once. The TCR comes from a man between 18 and 35 years old who had mild COVID-19 (a few samples of this study predate the infection). Cell type and time point are not known. Input material: PBMCs or a T cell subset sorted from them (not recorded which). The chain carries TRBV6-1 and TRBJ2-5; D gene ambiguous. The CDR3 protein is CASSEPTVQETQYF. In nucleotides, the CDR3 is TGTGCCAGCAGTGAACCTACAGTACAAGAGACCCAGTACTTC.